This T cell receptor beta chain was captured by sequencing in a study of T cell responses to AZD1222 COVID-19 vaccine. Across the whole study: Doses given second, at about 4 or about 12 weeks, were pooled.

Study-level points and caveats: CD4 TCRs associated with vaccination spanned spike, dominating at 160-218 and 743-854. Possibly, clonal diversity was underestimated; donors were largely white British and included more females.

Concerning this clone: Its antigen is as yet unknown.

Germline CDR1 is SGHKS and CDR2 is YYEKEE (reference sequence). This CDR3 region has 16 residues. J gave up 6 bases and V 0 bases, and 8 bases lay outside the gene matches. TCRdb's copy holds only in-frame clones and misses some; the assay was immunoSEQ multiplex PCR. The repertoire holds over 150,000 clones, about 87% seen once, with 3% to 3.5% in the top ten. The chain uses TRBV5-5 and TRBJ2-5; 10 bases are shared with TRBD2. This receptor was taken from an adult in good health. This material consisted of peripheral blood, taken on day 0 of AZD1222 vaccination. CDR3 sequence (DNA): TGTGCCAGCAGCTTGGCCGGTAGCGGGGGGTCAAAGACCCAGTACTTC. It codes for CASSLAGSGGSKTQYF.